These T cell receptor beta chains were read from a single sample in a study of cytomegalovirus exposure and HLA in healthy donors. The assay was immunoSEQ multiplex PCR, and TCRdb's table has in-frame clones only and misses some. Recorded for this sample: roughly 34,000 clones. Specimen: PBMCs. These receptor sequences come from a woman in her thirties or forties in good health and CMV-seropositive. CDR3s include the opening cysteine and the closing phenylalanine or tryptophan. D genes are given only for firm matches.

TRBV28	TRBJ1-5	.	CASTAGGLNQPQHF	TGTGCCAGCACCGCGGGTGGGCTGAATCAGCCCCAGCATTTT
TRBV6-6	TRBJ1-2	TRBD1	CASREGQRYGYTF	TGTGCCAGCAGGGAGGGACAGCGCTATGGCTACACCTTC
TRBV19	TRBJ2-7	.	CASSIVAGVREQYF	TGTGCCAGTAGTATAGTTGCAGGTGTCCGCGAGCAGTACTTC
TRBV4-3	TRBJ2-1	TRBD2	CASRINYGTSGDNEQFF	TGCGCCAGCCGAATAAACTACGGGACTAGCGGCGATAATGAGCAGTTCTTC
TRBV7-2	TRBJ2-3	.	CASSVRDWTSTDTQYF	TGTGCCAGCAGCGTGCGTGACTGGACTAGCACAGATACGCAGTATTTT
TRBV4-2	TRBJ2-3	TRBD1	CASSQEDRITDTQYF	TGTGCCAGCAGCCAAGAGGACAGGATCACAGATACGCAGTATTTT
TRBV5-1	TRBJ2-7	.	CASSAAEGYEQYF	TGCGCCAGCAGCGCGGCGGAGGGTTACGAGCAGTACTTC
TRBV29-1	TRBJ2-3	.	CSAKPGMLTDTQYF	TGCAGCGCGAAACCCGGGATGCTCACAGATACGCAGTATTTT
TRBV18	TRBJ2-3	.	CASSPGGLTDTQYF	TGTGCCAGCTCACCAGGTGGGCTCACAGATACGCAGTATTTT
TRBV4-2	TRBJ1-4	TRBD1	CASSQGIWTGEEKLFF	TGTGCCAGCAGCCAAGGGATTTGGACAGGGGAGGAAAAACTGTTTTTT
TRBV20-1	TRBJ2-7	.	CSARDIYEQYF	TGCAGTGCTAGAGACATCTACGAGCAGTACTTC
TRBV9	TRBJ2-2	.	CASSVIRDTGELFF	TGTGCCAGCAGCGTAATACGGGACACCGGGGAGCTGTTTTTT
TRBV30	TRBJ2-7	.	CAWKNSYEQYF	TGTGCCTGGAAGAACTCTTACGAGCAGTACTTC
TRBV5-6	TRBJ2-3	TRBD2	CASSWAGTSLDTQYF	TGTGCCAGCAGCTGGGCCGGGACTAGCTTAGATACGCAGTATTTT
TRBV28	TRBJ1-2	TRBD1	CASSLWGQGDYGYTF	TGTGCCAGCAGTTTATGGGGACAGGGGGACTATGGCTACACCTTC
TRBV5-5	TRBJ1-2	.	CASSLAITNYGYTF	TGTGCCAGCAGCTTAGCAATTACTAACTATGGCTACACCTTC
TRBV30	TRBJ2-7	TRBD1	CAGSVQRTGRHEQYF	TGTGCCGGGAGTGTACAGAGGACAGGGAGACACGAGCAGTACTTC
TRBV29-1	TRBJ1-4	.	CSVSSGLLREKLFF	TGCAGCGTTTCATCAGGCCTGCTTAGGGAAAAACTGTTTTTT
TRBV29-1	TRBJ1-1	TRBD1	CSVKTDRGTEAFF	TGCAGCGTTAAAACGGACAGGGGGACTGAAGCTTTCTTT
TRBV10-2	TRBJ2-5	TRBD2	CASSESTREYRETQYF	TGCGCCAGCAGTGAGTCGACGCGGGAGTATAGAGAGACCCAGTACTTC
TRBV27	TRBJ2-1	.	CATSSRGYNEQFF	TGTGCCACCTCCTCAAGGGGCTACAATGAGCAGTTCTTC
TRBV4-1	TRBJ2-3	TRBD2	CASSLLWRTRTNTDTQYF	TGCGCCAGCAGTCTGCTTTGGAGGACTAGGACTAACACAGATACGCAGTATTTT
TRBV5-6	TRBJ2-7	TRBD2	CASSSGTSGSYEQYF	TGTGCCAGCAGCTCAGGGACTAGCGGGAGTTACGAGCAGTACTTC
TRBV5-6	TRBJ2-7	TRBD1	CASSLAGTGKREQYF	TGTGCCAGCAGCTTGGCCGGGACAGGAAAGAGGGAGCAGTACTTC
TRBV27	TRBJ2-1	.	CASSLMTGSSYNEQFF	TGTGCCAGCAGTCTGATGACAGGTAGCTCCTACAATGAGCAGTTCTTC
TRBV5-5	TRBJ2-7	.	CASSLAQVHEQYF	TGTGCCAGCAGCTTGGCCCAGGTCCACGAGCAGTACTTC
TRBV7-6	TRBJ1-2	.	CASSPREGLNYGYTF	TGTGCCAGCAGCCCAAGGGAGGGTCTTAACTATGGCTACACCTTC
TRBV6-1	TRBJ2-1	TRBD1	CASRTGRSYNEQFF	TGTGCCAGCAGGACAGGGCGCTCCTACAATGAGCAGTTCTTC
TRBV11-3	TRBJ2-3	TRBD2	CASSLVRGSGQYF	TGTGCCAGCAGCTTAGTGCGGGGGAGCGGGCAGTATTTT
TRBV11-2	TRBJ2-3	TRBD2	CASSLSGRASTDTQYF	TGTGCCAGCAGCCTGAGCGGGAGAGCTAGCACAGATACGCAGTATTTT
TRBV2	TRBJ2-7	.	CASSSHRDEQYF	TGTGCCAGCAGTTCCCACAGGGACGAGCAGTACTTC
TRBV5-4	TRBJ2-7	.	CASSSDYYEQYF	TGTGCCAGCAGCTCCGACTACTACGAGCAGTACTTC
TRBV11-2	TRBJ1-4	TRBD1	CASSSGQPSSEKLFF	TGTGCCAGCAGCTCGGGACAGCCAAGCAGTGAAAAACTGTTTTTT
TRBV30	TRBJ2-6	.	CAWSPGISGANVLTF	TGTGCCTGGAGTCCCGGGATCTCTGGGGCCAACGTCCTGACTTTC
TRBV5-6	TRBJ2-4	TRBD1	CASRGQGSKNIQYF	TGTGCCAGCAGGGGACAGGGGAGCAAAAACATTCAGTACTTC
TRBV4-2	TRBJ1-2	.	CASSQDRDGGYTF	TGTGCCAGCAGCCAAGACAGGGATGGCGGCTACACCTTC
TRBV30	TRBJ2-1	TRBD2	CAWSAGLAGFDEQFF	TGTGCCTGGAGTGCGGGACTAGCGGGATTCGATGAGCAGTTCTTC
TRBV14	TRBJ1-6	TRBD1	CASSPGQGYSPLHF	TGTGCCAGCAGCCCCGGACAGGGTTATTCACCCCTCCACTTT
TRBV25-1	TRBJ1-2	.	CASRPWGGVRGYTF	TGTGCCAGCAGACCTTGGGGAGGGGTGCGTGGCTACACCTTC
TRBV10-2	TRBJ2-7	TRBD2	CASSEELAGGKEQYF	TGCGCCAGCAGTGAAGAACTAGCGGGAGGGAAGGAGCAGTACTTC
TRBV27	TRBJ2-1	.	CASSVQGRDEQFF	TGTGCCAGCAGTGTACAGGGAAGGGATGAGCAGTTCTTC
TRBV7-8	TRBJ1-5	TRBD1	CASSLTGTVYNQPQHF	TGTGCCAGCAGCCTAACCGGGACAGTTTACAATCAGCCCCAGCATTTT
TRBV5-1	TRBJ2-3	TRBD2	CASSTYSGSPDTQYF	TGCGCCAGCAGCACGTATAGCGGGAGCCCAGATACGCAGTATTTT
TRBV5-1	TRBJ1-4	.	CASSPGSEERLFF	TGCGCCAGCAGCCCCGGCAGCGAGGAAAGACTGTTTTTT
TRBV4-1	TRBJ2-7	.	CASSQSQPYEQYF	TGCGCCAGCAGCCAATCACAACCATACGAGCAGTACTTC
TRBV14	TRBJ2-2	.	CASRLSGELFF	TGTGCCAGCAGGCTATCCGGGGAGCTGTTTTTT
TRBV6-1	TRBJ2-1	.	CASRGMRDNEQFF	TGTGCCAGCAGGGGGATGAGGGACAATGAGCAGTTCTTC
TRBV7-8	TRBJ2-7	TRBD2	CASSPGTSRYEQYF	TGTGCCAGCAGCCCCGGGACTAGCCGTTACGAGCAGTACTTC